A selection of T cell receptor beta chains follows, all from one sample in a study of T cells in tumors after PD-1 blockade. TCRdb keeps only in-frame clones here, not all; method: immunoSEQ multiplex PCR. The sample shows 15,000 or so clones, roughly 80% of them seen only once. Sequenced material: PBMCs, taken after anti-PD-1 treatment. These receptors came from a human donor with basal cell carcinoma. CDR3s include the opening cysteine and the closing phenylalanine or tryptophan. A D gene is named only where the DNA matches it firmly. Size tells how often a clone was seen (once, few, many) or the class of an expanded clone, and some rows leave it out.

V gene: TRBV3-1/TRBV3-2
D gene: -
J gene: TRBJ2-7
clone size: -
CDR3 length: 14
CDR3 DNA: TGTGCCAGCAGCCAGAGAGGAAACCGGTACGAGCAGTACTTC
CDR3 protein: CASSQRGNRYEQYF

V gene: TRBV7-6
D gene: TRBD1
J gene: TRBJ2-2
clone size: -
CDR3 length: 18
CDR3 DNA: TGTGCCAGCAGCCCAACTCCGGGACAGGGCGAATTTTCCGGGGAGCTGTTTTTT
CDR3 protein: CASSPTPGQGEFSGELFF

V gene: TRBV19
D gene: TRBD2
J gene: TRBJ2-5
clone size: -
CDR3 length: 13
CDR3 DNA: TGTGCCACAGAGGGAGGGAACCAAGAGACCCAGTACTTC
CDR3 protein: CATEGGNQETQYF

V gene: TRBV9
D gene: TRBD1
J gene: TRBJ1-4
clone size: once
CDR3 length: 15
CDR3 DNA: TGTGCCAGCAGCGCCAAGGGACAGTCTAATGAAAAACTGTTTTTT
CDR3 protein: CASSAKGQSNEKLFF

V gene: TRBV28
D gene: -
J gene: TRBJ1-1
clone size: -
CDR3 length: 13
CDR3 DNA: TGTGCCAGCACCGCTACAGTGAACACTGAAGCTTTCTTT
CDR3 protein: CASTATVNTEAFF

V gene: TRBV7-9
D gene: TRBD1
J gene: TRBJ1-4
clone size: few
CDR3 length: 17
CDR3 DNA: TGTGCCAGCAGCGGCCGGGACAGGGGTAGTGTTGGTGAAAAACTGTTTTTT
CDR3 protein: CASSGRDRGSVGEKLFF

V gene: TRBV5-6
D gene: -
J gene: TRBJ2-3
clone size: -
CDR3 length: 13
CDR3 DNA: TGTGCCAGCAGCACACCGACCGGGGATACGCAGTATTTT
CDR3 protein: CASSTPTGDTQYF

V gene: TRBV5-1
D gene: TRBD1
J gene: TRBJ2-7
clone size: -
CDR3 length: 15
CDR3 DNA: TGCGCCAGCAGCTTACCAGGGACAGGGGGGAACGAGCAGTACTTC
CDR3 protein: CASSLPGTGGNEQYF

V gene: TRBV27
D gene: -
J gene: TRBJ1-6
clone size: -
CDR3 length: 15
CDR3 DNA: TGTGCCAGCAGTCCGAGGACAGTCTATAATTCACCCCTCCACTTT
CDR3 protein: CASSPRTVYNSPLHF

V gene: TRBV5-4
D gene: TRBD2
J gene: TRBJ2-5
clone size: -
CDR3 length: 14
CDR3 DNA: TGTGCCAGCAGCCCCAGCGGGGCCAAGGAGACCCAGTACTTC
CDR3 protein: CASSPSGAKETQYF

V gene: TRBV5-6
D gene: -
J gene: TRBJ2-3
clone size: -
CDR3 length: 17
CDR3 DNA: TGTGCCAGCAGCTTATGGGTGGTCAGACCGGAGGTCGATACGCAGTATTTT
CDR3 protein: CASSLWVVRPEVDTQYF

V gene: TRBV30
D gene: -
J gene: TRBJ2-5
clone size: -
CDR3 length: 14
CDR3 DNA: TGTGCCTGGAGGGCGCCGGGCCATAGGGAGACCCAGTACTTC
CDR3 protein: CAWRAPGHRETQYF

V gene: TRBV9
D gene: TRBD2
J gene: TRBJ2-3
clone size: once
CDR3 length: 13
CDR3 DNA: TGTGCCAGCAGCGTAGATTTGGGAGGGACGCAGTATTTT
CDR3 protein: CASSVDLGGTQYF

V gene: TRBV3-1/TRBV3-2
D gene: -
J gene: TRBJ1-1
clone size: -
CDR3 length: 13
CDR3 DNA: TGTGCCAGCAGCCGGACAGCGAACACTGAAGCTTTCTTT
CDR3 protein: CASSRTANTEAFF

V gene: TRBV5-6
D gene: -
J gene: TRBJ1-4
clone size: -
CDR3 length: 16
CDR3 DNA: TGTGCCAGCAGCACTGGGACAACGGCCGCTAATGAAAAACTGTTTTTT
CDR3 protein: CASSTGTTAANEKLFF

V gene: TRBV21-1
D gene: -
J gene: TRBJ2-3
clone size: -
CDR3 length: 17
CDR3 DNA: TGTGCCAGCAGCAAACCGGGTCCCAGGCTTGGCACAGATACGCAGTATTTT
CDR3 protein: CASSKPGPRLGTDTQYF

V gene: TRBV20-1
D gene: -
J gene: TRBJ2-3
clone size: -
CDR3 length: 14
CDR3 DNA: TGCAGTGCTAGTTCCGCTCCCCGGCCGGATACGCAGTATTTT
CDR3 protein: CSASSAPRPDTQYF

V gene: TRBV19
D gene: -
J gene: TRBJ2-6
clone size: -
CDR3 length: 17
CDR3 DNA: TGTGCGACGAAGGGCACAGGCCCGTTCTCTGGGGCCAACGTCCTGACTTTC
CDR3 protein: CATKGTGPFSGANVLTF

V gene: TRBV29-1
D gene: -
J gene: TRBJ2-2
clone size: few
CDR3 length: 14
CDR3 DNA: TGCAGCGTTGAGTCCGCGAGTGGGACCGGGGAGCTGTTTTTT
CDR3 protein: CSVESASGTGELFF

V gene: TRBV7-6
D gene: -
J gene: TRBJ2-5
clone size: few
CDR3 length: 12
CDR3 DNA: TGTGCCAGCAGCTTGGGGGCTGAGACCCAGTACTTC
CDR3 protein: CASSLGAETQYF

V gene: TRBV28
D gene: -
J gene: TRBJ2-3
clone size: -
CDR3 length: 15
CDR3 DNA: TGTGCCAGCACGTACGAGACACCACGCACAGATACGCAGTATTTT
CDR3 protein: CASTYETPRTDTQYF

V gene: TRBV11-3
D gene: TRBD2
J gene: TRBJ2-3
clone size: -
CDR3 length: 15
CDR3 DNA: TGTGCCAGCAGCAGACTAGCGGGGTACGGTCATACGCAGTATTTT
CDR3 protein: CASSRLAGYGHTQYF

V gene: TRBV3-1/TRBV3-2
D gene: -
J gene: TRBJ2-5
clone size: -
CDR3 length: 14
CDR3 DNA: TGTGCCAGCAGCCAAGAGGGTGGAGAGGAGACCCAGTACTTC
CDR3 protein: CASSQEGGEETQYF

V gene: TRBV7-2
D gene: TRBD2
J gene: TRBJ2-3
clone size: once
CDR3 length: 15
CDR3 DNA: TGTGCCAGCAGCTCCTCGGGACTAGCCCTAGATACGCAGTATTTT
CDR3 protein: CASSSSGLALDTQYF

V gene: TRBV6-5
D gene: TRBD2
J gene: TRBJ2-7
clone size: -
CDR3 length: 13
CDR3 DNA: TGTGCCAGCCGGACTAGCGGGATCTACGAGCAGTACTTC
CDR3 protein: CASRTSGIYEQYF